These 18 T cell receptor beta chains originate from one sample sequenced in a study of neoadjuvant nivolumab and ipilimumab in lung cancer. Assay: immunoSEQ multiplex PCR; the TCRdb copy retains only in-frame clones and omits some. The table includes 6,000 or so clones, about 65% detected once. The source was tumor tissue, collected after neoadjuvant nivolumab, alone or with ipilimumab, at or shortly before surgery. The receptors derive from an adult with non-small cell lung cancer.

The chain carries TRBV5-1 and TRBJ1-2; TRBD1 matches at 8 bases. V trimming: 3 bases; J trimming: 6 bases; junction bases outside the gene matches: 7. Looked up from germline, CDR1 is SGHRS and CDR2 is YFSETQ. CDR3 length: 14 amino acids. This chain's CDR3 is CASSSSRGQDGYTF. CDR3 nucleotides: TGCGCCAGCAGCTCGTCCAGGGGGCAAGATGGCTACACCTTC. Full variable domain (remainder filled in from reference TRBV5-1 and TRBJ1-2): KAGVTQTPRYLIKTRGQQVTLSCSPISGHRSVSWYQQTPGQGLQFLFEYFSETQRNKGNFPGRFSGRQFSNSRSEMNVSTLELGDSALYLCASSSSRGQDGYTFGSGTRLTVV.

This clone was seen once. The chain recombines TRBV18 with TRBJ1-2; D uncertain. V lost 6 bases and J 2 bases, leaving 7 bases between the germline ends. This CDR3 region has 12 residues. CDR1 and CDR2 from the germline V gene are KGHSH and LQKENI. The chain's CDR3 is CASSVGNYGYTF. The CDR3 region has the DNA TGTGCCAGCTCTGTCGGGAACTATGGCTACACCTTC. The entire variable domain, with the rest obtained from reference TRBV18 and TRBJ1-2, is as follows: NAGVMQNPRHLVRRRGQEARLRCSPMKGHSHVYWYRQLPEEGLKFMVYLQKENIIDESGMPKERFSAEFPKEGPSILRIQQVVRGDSAAYFCASSVGNYGYTFGSGTRLTVV.

The CDR3 bases are TGTGCCATCGCTAGCGGGAATACCTACAATGAGCAGTTCTTC. This sequence encodes CAIASGNTYNEQFF. The chain couples TRBV10-3 to TRBJ2-1, with 9 bases lining up with TRBD2. The CDR3 runs to 14 residues. The germline gives CDR1 ENHRY, CDR2 SYGVKD. After removal of 8 bases from V and 2 bases from J, the junction contained 4 bases not matched to a gene.

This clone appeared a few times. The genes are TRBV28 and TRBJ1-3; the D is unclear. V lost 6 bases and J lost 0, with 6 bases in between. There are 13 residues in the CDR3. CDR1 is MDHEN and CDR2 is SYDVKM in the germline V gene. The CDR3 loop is CASRGSSGNTIYF. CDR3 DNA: TGTGCCAGCAGGGGCAGCTCTGGAAACACCATATATTTT.

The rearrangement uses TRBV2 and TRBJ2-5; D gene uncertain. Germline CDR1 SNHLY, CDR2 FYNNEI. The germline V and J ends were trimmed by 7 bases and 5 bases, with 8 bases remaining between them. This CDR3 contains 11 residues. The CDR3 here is CASTPAETQYF. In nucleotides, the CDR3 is TGTGCCAGCACTCCGGCTGAGACCCAGTACTTC.

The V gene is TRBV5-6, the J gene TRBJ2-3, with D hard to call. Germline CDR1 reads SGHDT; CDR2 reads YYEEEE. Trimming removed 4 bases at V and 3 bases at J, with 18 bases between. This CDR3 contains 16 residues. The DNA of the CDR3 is TGTGCCAGCAGCCCCTCGTCTGGGGTACGGACAGATACGCAGTATTTT. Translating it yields CASSPSSGVRTDTQYF. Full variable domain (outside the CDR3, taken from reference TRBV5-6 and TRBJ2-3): DAGVTQSPTHLIKTRGQQVTLRCSPKSGHDTVSWYQQALGQGPQFIFQYYEEEERQRGNFPDRFSGHQFPNYSSELNVNALLLGDSALYLCASSPSSGVRTDTQYFGPGTRLTVL.

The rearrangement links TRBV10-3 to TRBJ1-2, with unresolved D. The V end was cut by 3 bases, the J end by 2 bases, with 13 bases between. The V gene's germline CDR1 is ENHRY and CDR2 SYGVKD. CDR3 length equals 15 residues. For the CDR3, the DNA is TGTGCCATCAGTGAAGGCCCAGGAGGGAACTATGGCTACACCTTC. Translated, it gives CAISEGPGGNYGYTF.

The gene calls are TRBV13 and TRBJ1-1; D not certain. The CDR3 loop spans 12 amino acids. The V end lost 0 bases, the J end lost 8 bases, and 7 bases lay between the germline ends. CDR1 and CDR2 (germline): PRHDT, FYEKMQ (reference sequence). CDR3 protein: CASSLGLGEAFF. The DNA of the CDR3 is TGTGCCAGCAGCTTAGGCCTCGGGGAAGCTTTCTTT.

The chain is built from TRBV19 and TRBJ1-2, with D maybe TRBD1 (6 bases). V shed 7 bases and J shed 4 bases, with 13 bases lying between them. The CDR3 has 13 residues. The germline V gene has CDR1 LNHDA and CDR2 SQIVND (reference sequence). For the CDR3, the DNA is TGTGCCAGTACCTCGGACAGAACCTATGGCTACACCTTC. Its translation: CASTSDRTYGYTF.

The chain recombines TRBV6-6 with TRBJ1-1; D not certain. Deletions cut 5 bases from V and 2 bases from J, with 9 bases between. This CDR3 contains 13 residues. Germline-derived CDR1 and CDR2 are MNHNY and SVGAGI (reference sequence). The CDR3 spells CASSPRGNTEAFF. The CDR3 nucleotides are TGTGCCAGCAGTCCCCGGGGTAACACTGAAGCTTTCTTT.

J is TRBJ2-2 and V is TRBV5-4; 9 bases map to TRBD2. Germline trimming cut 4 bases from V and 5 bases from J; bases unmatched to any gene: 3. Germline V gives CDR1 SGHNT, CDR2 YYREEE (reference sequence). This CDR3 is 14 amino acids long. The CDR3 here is CASSPAGGTGELFF. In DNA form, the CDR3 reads TGTGCCAGCAGCCCGGCGGGGGGGACCGGGGAGCTGTTTTTT.

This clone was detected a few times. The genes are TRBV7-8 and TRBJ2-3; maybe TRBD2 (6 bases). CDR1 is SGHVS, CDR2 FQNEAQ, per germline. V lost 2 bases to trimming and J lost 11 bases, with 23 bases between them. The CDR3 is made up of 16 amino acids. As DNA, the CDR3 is TGTGCCAGCAGCTTACACCCGCGGGGAGGAGTGGATGGGCAGTATTTT. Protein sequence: CASSLHPRGGVDGQYF.

The CDR3 nucleotides read TGTGCCAGCAGTCCGGGACTAGCGTGGGAGACCCAGTACTTC. Translated: CASSPGLAWETQYF. The chain employs TRBV6-1 and TRBJ2-5; 10 bases are a match to TRBD2. The CDR3 covers 14 residues. Germline V gives CDR1 MNHNS, CDR2 SASEGT. Germline trimming cut 5 bases from V and 5 bases from J; bases unmatched to any gene: 5.

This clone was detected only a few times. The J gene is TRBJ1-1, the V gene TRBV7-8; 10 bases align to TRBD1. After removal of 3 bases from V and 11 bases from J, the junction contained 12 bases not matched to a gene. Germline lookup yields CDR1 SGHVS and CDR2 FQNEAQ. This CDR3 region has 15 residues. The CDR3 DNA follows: TGTGCCAGCAGCTTTGCCGGGACAGGGGTCTTAGACGCTTTCTTT. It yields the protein CASSFAGTGVLDAFF. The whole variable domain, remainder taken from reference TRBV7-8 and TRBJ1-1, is GAGVSQSPRYKVAKRGQDVALRCDPISGHVSLFWYQQALGQGPEFLTYFQNEAQLDKSGLPSDRFFAERPEGSVSTLKIQRTQQEDSAVYLCASSFAGTGVLDAFFGQGTRLTVV.

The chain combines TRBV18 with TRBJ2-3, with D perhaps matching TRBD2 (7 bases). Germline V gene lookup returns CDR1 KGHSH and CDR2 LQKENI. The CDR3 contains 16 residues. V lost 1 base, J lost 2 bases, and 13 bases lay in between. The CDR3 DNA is TGTGCCAGCTCACCACTGAGGGGGAGGGACACAGATACGCAGTATTTT. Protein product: CASSPLRGRDTDTQYF.

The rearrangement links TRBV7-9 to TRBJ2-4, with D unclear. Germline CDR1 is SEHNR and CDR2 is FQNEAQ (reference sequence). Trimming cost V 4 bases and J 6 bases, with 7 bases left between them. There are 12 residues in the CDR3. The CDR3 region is CASSSPLNIQYF. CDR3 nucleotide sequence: TGTGCCAGCAGCTCCCCTCTAAACATTCAGTACTTC.

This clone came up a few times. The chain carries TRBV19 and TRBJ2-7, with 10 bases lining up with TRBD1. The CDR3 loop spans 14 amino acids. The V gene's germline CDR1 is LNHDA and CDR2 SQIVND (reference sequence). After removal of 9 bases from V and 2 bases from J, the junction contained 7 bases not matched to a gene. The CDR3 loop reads CASTGTGAAYEQYF. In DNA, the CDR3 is TGTGCCAGCACCGGGACAGGGGCTGCCTACGAGCAGTACTTC.

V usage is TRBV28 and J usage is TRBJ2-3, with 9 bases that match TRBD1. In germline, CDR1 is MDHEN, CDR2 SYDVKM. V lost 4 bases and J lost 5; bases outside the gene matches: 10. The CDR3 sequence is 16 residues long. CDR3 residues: CASSSPRQGVRDTQYF. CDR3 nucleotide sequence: TGTGCCAGCAGTTCGCCCCGACAGGGGGTAAGAGATACGCAGTATTTT.